These T cell receptor beta chains were read from a single sample in a study of graft-versus-host responses after intestinal transplantation. The data were produced by immunoSEQ multiplex PCR, yet TCRdb's version contains in-frame clones alone and is incomplete. Altogether around 19,000 clones are present, around 44% being singletons, with the ten largest covering roughly 1%. Specimen: alloreactive CD4+ T cells from a mixed lymphocyte reaction culture, collected before intestinal transplant. The receptors derive from a human patient who received an intestinal transplant. Both conserved end residues are part of each CDR3. The order of the fields is D gene, clone size, J gene, V gene, CDR3 protein, CDR3 DNA. A D gene is named only where the DNA matches it firmly. Expanded clones are given a class, and other clones once, few, many or no size at all.

NA NA TRBJ1-6 TRBV5-5 CASSLLVGVNSPLHF TGTGCCAGCAGCTTGCTTGTAGGGGTTAATTCACCCCTCCACTTT
NA once TRBJ1-1 TRBV11-2 CASSRARRTNGFTEAFF TGTGCCAGCAGCCGAGCCCGGAGGACGAACGGATTCACTGAAGCTTTCTTT
NA few TRBJ2-3 TRBV12-1 CASSETPGLAGGFSTDTQYF TGTGCCAGCAGCGAAACCCCCGGACTAGCGGGGGGATTCAGCACAGATACGCAGTATTTT
NA medium-sized TRBJ1-4 TRBV14 CASSPIAAQARAELFF TGTGCCAGCAGCCCCATCGCCGCTCAGGCCAGGGCGGAACTGTTTTTT
TRBD2 NA TRBJ2-1 TRBV10-1 CASRNGTSGNNEQFF TGCGCCAGCAGAAACGGGACTAGCGGAAACAATGAGCAGTTCTTC
NA few TRBJ2-3 TRBV9 CASSVLRGQSTDTQYF TGTGCCAGCAGCGTTCTGCGGGGGCAAAGCACAGATACGCAGTATTTT
NA NA TRBJ1-5 TRBV2 CASRGTWGQPQHF TGTGCCAGCAGGGGGACTTGGGGTCAGCCCCAGCATTTT
NA few TRBJ2-7 TRBV30 CAWSVRLGTPYEQYF TGTGCCTGGAGTGTAAGGTTAGGGACTCCCTACGAGCAGTACTTC
TRBD2 few TRBJ2-5 TRBV10-3 CAISEGASGGDKTQYF TGTGCCATCAGTGAGGGGGCTAGCGGGGGCGATAAGACCCAGTACTTC
NA NA TRBJ1-2 TRBV6-1 CASLLGTGGNYGYTF TGTGCCAGCCTCTTAGGAACCGGGGGTAACTATGGCTACACCTTC